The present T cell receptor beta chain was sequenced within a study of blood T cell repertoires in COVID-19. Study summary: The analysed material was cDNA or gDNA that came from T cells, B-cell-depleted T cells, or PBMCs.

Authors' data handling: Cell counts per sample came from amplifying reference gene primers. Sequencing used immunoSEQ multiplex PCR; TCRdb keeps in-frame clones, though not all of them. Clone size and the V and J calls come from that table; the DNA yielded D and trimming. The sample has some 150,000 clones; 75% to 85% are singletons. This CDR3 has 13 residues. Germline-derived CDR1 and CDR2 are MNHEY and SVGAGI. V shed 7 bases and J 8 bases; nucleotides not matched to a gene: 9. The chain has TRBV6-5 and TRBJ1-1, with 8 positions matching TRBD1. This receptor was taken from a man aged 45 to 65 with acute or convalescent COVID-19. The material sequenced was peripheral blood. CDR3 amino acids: CASTGQGIGEAFF. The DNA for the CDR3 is TGTGCCAGCACCGGACAGGGCATAGGGGAAGCTTTCTTT.